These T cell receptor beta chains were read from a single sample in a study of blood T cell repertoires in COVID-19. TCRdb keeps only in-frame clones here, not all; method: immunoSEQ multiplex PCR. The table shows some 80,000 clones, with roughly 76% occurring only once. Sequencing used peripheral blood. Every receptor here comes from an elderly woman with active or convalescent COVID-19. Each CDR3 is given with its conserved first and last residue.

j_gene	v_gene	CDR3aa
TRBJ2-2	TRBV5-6	CASSFSAGRTGELFF
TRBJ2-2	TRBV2	CASTPRSENTGELFF
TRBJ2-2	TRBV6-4	CASSRQGAGELFF
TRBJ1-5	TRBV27	CASSSGTGNQPQHF
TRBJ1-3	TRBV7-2	CASSPSLAGNTIYF
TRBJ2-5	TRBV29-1	CSVALGQGVGETQYF
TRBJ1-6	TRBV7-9	CASSLKGTANSPLHF
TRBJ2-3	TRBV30	CACFGPAGDTQYF
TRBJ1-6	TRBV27	CASSSRSSYNSPLHF
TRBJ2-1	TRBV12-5	CASGLRGGGLDEQFF